A selection of T cell receptor beta chains follows, all from one sample in a study of cytomegalovirus exposure and HLA in healthy donors. Data came from immunoSEQ multiplex PCR; TCRdb stores just in-frame clones and leaves some out. The sample shows roughly 160,000 clones, approximately 83% of them seen only once. The sample comprised PBMCs. Source of these receptors: a young man in good health and CMV-seropositive. Each CDR3 is given with its conserved first and last residue. D genes are given only for firm matches. The size entry is marked missing in some rows and otherwise reads once, few, many or a size class.

cdr3_aa: CASSLVGGQSQNYGYTF; cdr3_nt: TGTGCCAGCAGCTTAGTTGGAGGACAGTCACAGAACTATGGCTACACCTTC; v_call: TRBV7-9; d_call: -; j_call: TRBJ1-2; clone_size: -
cdr3_aa: CASKLHNTQYF; cdr3_nt: TGTGCCAGCAAATTACACAATACGCAGTATTTT; v_call: TRBV6-5; d_call: -; j_call: TRBJ2-3; clone_size: -
cdr3_aa: CASSQEESLGVGSYEQYF; cdr3_nt: TGCGCCAGCAGCCAAGAGGAGTCGCTAGGGGTGGGCTCCTACGAGCAGTACTTC; v_call: TRBV4-3; d_call: -; j_call: TRBJ2-7; clone_size: -
cdr3_aa: CASSLAPGLLHEQYF; cdr3_nt: TGTGCCAGCAGTTTAGCACCCGGACTCCTACACGAGCAGTACTTC; v_call: TRBV27; d_call: -; j_call: TRBJ2-7; clone_size: once
cdr3_aa: CASSSAGQPQSSYEQYF; cdr3_nt: TGTGCCAGCAGCTCGGCGGGACAGCCTCAAAGCTCCTACGAGCAGTACTTC; v_call: TRBV5-6; d_call: -; j_call: TRBJ2-7; clone_size: -
cdr3_aa: CSANPGTYNEQFF; cdr3_nt: TGCAGCGCCAACCCGGGGACCTACAATGAGCAGTTCTTC; v_call: TRBV29-1; d_call: -; j_call: TRBJ2-1; clone_size: -
cdr3_aa: CASSYLAGSYEQYF; cdr3_nt: TGCGCCAGCAGCTACCTAGCGGGGTCCTACGAGCAGTACTTC; v_call: TRBV4-1; d_call: TRBD2; j_call: TRBJ2-7; clone_size: -
cdr3_aa: CASSEGLAGAGELFF; cdr3_nt: TGTGCCAGCAGTGAAGGTCTAGCGGGGGCCGGGGAGCTGTTTTTT; v_call: TRBV2; d_call: TRBD2; j_call: TRBJ2-2; clone_size: -
cdr3_aa: CASGPPTGTGIQRYF; cdr3_nt: TGTGCTAGTGGTCCCCCTACCGGGACAGGGATACAACGGTACTTC; v_call: TRBV12-5; d_call: TRBD1; j_call: TRBJ2-7; clone_size: once
cdr3_aa: CASSGSGQPQHF; cdr3_nt: TGTGCCAGCAGTGGGTCTGGCCAGCCCCAGCATTTT; v_call: TRBV2; d_call: -; j_call: TRBJ1-5; clone_size: -
cdr3_aa: CASSRQGGRETQYF; cdr3_nt: TGTGCCAGTAGTAGGCAGGGAGGAAGAGAGACCCAGTACTTC; v_call: TRBV19; d_call: -; j_call: TRBJ2-5; clone_size: -
cdr3_aa: CAWSTMTMSSTDTQYF; cdr3_nt: TGTGCCTGGAGCACGATGACTATGTCCAGCACAGATACGCAGTATTTT; v_call: TRBV30; d_call: -; j_call: TRBJ2-3; clone_size: -
cdr3_aa: CASSFRDTNTEAFF; cdr3_nt: TGTGCCAGCAGCTTTCGGGACACGAACACTGAAGCTTTCTTT; v_call: TRBV7-2; d_call: -; j_call: TRBJ1-1; clone_size: once
cdr3_aa: CASRPASLENTEAFF; cdr3_nt: TGTGCCAGCAGGCCCGCCTCGTTAGAGAACACTGAAGCTTTCTTT; v_call: TRBV6-6; d_call: -; j_call: TRBJ1-1; clone_size: -